A selection of T cell receptor beta chains follows, all from one sample in a study of glioma-infiltrating T cells. TCRdb independently ran MiXCR on the multiplex PCR reads; one entry per CDR3 protein. The sample contains under 150,000 distinct CDR3 sequences, about two fifths of which appear only once. The sample consisted of glioma tissue, nonneoplastic brain tissue, or PBMCs (not recorded which). The receptors derive from a human donor with low-grade glioma or glioblastoma, undergoing nonglioma brain surgery, or in good health (not recorded which). Both conserved end residues are part of each CDR3. The D gene is left open where the match is weak. Some rows have no size entry. The others give once, few or many, or a class for an expanded clone.

d_gene,j_gene,abundance,v_gene,CDR3nt,CDR3aa
NA,TRBJ2-7,few,TRBV6-9,TGTGCCAGCAGTTATTGGTCCTCCTACGAGCAGTACTTC,CASSYWSSYEQYF
NA,TRBJ2-7,NA,TRBV6-1,TGTGCCAGCAGTGGACAGGAGACAAGCTACGAGCAGTACTTC,CASSGQETSYEQYF
NA,TRBJ1-1,many,TRBV27,TGTGCCAGCAGTTTATCGGCCTACACTGAAGCTTTCTTT,CASSLSAYTEAFF
TRBD2,TRBJ2-2,few,TRBV6-1,TGTGCCACTCTTAGCGGGGGGGCCAGAGCCGGGGAGCTGTTTTTT,CATLSGGARAGELFF
TRBD2,TRBJ2-5,NA,TRBV2,TGTGCCAGCACCACCGGGACTAGCGAAGAGACCCAGTACTTC,CASTTGTSEETQYF
TRBD2,TRBJ2-3,few,TRBV6-1,TGTGCCAGCAGGGGGACTAGCGGGAGGACTGGGTCCCCAGATACGCAGTATTTT,CASRGTSGRTGSPDTQYF
NA,TRBJ1-2,NA,TRBV2,TGTGCCAGCAGTGAAGCGGAAGGGGGAAGCTATGGCTACACCTTC,CASSEAEGGSYGYTF
TRBD1,TRBJ1-1,many,TRBV27,TGTGCCAGCAGTCCTCTTACGGGACAGCTGAACACTGAAGCTTTCTTT,CASSPLTGQLNTEAFF
NA,TRBJ1-1,NA,TRBV7-2,TGTGCCAGCAGCTCCAGCCAAGAATCGACTGAAGCTTTCTTT,CASSSSQESTEAFF
TRBD1,TRBJ1-2,NA,TRBV7-2,TGTGCCAGCAGTACCGGGACAGGGAGTTACTATGGCTACACCTTC,CASSTGTGSYYGYTF
NA,TRBJ1-2,NA,TRBV27,TGTGCCAGCAGGCTACAGAGTTCCTATGTCTACACCTTC,CASRLQSSYVYTF
TRBD1,TRBJ2-3,NA,TRBV20-1,TGCAGTGCTAGGGACAGGGGTTGGGCAGATACGCAGTATTTT,CSARDRGWADTQYF
NA,TRBJ2-3,NA,TRBV5-4,TGTGCCAGCAGCTTGGGGGGGACACGACAAGATACGCAGTATTTT,CASSLGGTRQDTQYF
NA,TRBJ2-5,few,TRBV15,TGTGCCACCAGCAGAGGAGAACACGGGGTACAAGAGACCCAGTACTTC,CATSRGEHGVQETQYF
TRBD2,TRBJ2-1,few,TRBV20-1,TGCAGTGCTCTTGATTTTCTGAGCGGGAGGGCCCCGGGGAATGAGCAGTTCTTC,CSALDFLSGRAPGNEQFF
NA,TRBJ1-2,NA,TRBV7-9,TGTGCCAGCAGCTTAGAAGGGATCTATGGCTACACCTTC,CASSLEGIYGYTF
NA,TRBJ2-7,few,TRBV6-1,TGTGCCAGCAGTTTGGGGATCGACGGCCCTTCCTACGAGCAGTACTTC,CASSLGIDGPSYEQYF
TRBD2,TRBJ2-3,NA,TRBV2,TGTGCCAGCAGTGGACTAGCGGGAGAAGATACGCAGTATTTT,CASSGLAGEDTQYF
NA,TRBJ1-2,few,TRBV4-1,TGCGCCAGCAGCCACACCCGCCAGGGCAGCGGCTATGGCTACACCTTC,CASSHTRQGSGYGYTF
NA,TRBJ2-4,NA,TRBV7-3,TGTGCCAGCAGCTTAACGCAGGGGTCCATTCAGTACTTC,CASSLTQGSIQYF
TRBD2,TRBJ2-3,once,TRBV7-2,TGTGCCAGCAGCTTAGAACTAGCGCCTAATACGCAGTATTTT,CASSLELAPNTQYF
TRBD2,TRBJ2-1,NA,TRBV12-3/TRBV12-4,TGTGCCAGCAGTTATGGAGCGGGAGCTTCCAATGAGCAGTTCTTC,CASSYGAGASNEQFF
TRBD2,TRBJ2-7,NA,TRBV6-5,TGTGCCAGCAGTCTACTAGCGGCCTTAAGTTCCTACGAGCAGTACTTC,CASSLLAALSSYEQYF
NA,TRBJ1-3,many,TRBV27,TGTGCCAGCAGTGGACTATTCTCTGGAAACACCATATATTTT,CASSGLFSGNTIYF
NA,TRBJ2-3,NA,TRBV7-2,TGTGCCAGCAGCTCCCAGGGGGATACGCAGTATTTT,CASSSQGDTQYF
NA,TRBJ2-1,NA,TRBV20-1,TGCAGTGCTTATTCCGGGGCTCGCTCCTACAATGAGCAGTTCTTC,CSAYSGARSYNEQFF